This T cell receptor (beta chain) appears in the sequencing data of a study of shared clonotypes between healthy human individuals. Study-level information: Samples came from a couple of female and a few male donors aged 18 to 49.

Germline V gene sequence: CDR1 LGHNA, CDR2 YNFKEQ. The CDR3 runs to 16 residues. V lost 1 base to trimming and J lost 4 bases; unmatched junction nucleotides: 6. Data came from immunoSEQ multiplex PCR; TCRdb stores just in-frame clones and leaves some out. The sample yields 1.5 million to 2.5 million clones, about 95% seen once. In the naive CD8 group, cells lacked CD45RO and were positively selected for CCR7, so terminally differentiated effector memory CD45RA+ cells were left out. Healthy HIV-negative adults with no recent acute infections or vaccinations were recruited as donors. The V and J genes are TRBV4-2 and TRBJ2-1; 8 nucleotides line up with TRBD2. The sequenced sample consisted of naive CD8+ T cells sorted from blood. This clonotype was obtained from a man in his late teens or twenties in good health. CDR3 nucleotide sequence: TGTGCCAGCAGCCAAGTGGCAGCGGGGGAATACAATGAGCAGTTCTTC. It encodes CASSQVAAGEYNEQFF.